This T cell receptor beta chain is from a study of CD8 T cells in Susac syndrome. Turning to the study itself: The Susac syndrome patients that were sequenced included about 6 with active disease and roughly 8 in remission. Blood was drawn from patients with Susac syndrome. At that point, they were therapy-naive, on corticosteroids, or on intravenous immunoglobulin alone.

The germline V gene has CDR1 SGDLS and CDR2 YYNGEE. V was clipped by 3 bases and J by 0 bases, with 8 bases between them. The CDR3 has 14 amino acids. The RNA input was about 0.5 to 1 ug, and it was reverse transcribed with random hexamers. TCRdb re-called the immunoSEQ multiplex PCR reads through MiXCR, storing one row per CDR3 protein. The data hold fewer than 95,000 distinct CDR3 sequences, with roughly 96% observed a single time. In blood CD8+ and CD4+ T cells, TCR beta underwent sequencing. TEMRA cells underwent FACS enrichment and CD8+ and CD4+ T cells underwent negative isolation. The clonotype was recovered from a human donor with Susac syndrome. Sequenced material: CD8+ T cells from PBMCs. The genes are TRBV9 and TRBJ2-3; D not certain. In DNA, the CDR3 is TGTGCCAGCAGCGCCTGGGAAAGCACAGATACGCAGTATTTT. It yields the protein CASSAWESTDTQYF.